The 7 T cell receptor beta chains given below trace back to one sample, sequenced in a study of STAT3 mutations in large granular lymphocyte leukemia. General study findings and limits: Every T-cell large granular lymphocyte leukemia patient had at least one immunodominant TCR beta clonotype.

Repertoires were generated with immunoSEQ multiplex PCR, while TCRdb's copy carries only in-frame clones and drops some. The table shows around 9,100 clones, with 92% occurring only once. Antigens for these TCRs are unknown. The sequenced sample consisted of peripheral blood mononuclear cells. The source of these receptors is a man in his 60s with T-cell large granular lymphocyte leukemia. Some clones in this sample may be carry-over from other donors' samples.

The chain recombines TRBV18 with TRBJ2-7; D gene unclear. The ends were cut back, 3 bases at V and 0 bases at J, with 9 bases in the middle. This CDR3 comprises 14 residues. Germline V gene sequence: CDR1 KGHSH, CDR2 LQKENI. Here the CDR3 reads CASSPERVSYEQYF. The CDR3 region has the DNA TGTGCCAGCTCACCTGAGAGAGTCTCCTACGAGCAGTACTTC.

This clone was seen only once. The chain has TRBV28 and TRBJ2-5, with 10 bases matching TRBD2. The ends lost 7 bases at V and 5 bases at J; junction bases unmatched: 10. CDR1 is MDHEN, CDR2 SYDVKM, per germline. The CDR3 has 15 residues. The DNA for the CDR3 is TGTGCCAGCATACCAAGCGGGAGGGCCATCGAGACCCAGTACTTC. Protein product: CASIPSGRAIETQYF. Combining the CDR3 with reference TRBV28 and TRBJ2-5 gives the whole variable domain DVKVTQSSRYLVKRTGEKVFLECVQDMDHENMFWYRQDPGLGLRLIYFSYDVKMKEKGDIPEGYSVSREKKERFSLILESASTNQTSMYLCASIPSGRAIETQYFGPGTRLLVL.

DNA for the CDR3: TGTGCCACCAGCCGAGGCGGGACAGGGAGCTCCTACGAGCAGTACTTC. Residues: CATSRGGTGSSYEQYF. This chain uses TRBV15 with TRBJ2-7; the match to TRBD1 covers 9 bases. The CDR3 length is 16 residues. V gave up 5 bases and J gave up 0 bases; unmatched junction bases: 8. The V gene's germline CDR1 is LNHNV and CDR2 YYDKDF (reference sequence).

This clone was found once. The CDR3 region has the DNA TGTGCCAGCACCCCAACCCCGGGTACCCAAAACAATGAGCAGTTCTTC. Translated, it gives CASTPTPGTQNNEQFF. The gene calls are TRBV28 and TRBJ2-1, with D uncertain. The CDR3 spans 16 residues. The V gene lost 7 bases and the J gene lost 5 bases, with 21 bases spanning the gap. Germline CDR1 reads MDHEN; CDR2 reads SYDVKM.

The rearrangement joins TRBV7-2 to TRBJ2-3; 9 bases fit TRBD2. The CDR3 extends over 17 amino acids. V was clipped by 4 bases and J by 1 base; unmatched bases: 9. Germline V gene sequence: CDR1 SGHTA, CDR2 FQGNSA. The CDR3: CASSSRGIAGGTDTQYF. CDR3 DNA: TGTGCCAGCAGCTCCCGGGGGATAGCGGGAGGCACAGATACGCAGTATTTT.

In regard to this clone: Other DNA sequences within the sample encode an identical CDR3. The chain recombines TRBV27 with TRBJ2-7; 7 bases agree with TRBD2. The germline CDR1 and CDR2 sequences are MNHEY and SMNVEV (reference sequence). The CDR3 is 15 residues long. With V trimmed by 2 bases and J by 0 bases, 4 bases remained unmatched. The CDR3 spells CASSLGSSGSYEQYF. CDR3 DNA: TGTGCCAGCAGTTTAGGATCTAGCGGCTCCTACGAGCAGTACTTC.

The V call is TRBV15, the J call TRBJ1-2, with 7 bases aligning to TRBD1. The CDR3 extends over 14 amino acids. Germline values: CDR1 LNHNV, CDR2 YYDKDF (reference sequence). The junction had 9 bases not matched to a gene; V was cut back by 5 bases and J by 6 bases. The CDR3 loop is CATSARTGADGYTF. CDR3 nucleotide sequence: TGTGCCACCAGCGCCCGAACAGGGGCAGATGGCTACACCTTC.